The 13 T cell receptor beta chains in this list originate from one sample, sequenced in a study of glioma-infiltrating T cells. Using RNA template, CDR3s of TCR alpha and beta were amplified with iRepertoire arm-PCR. MiXCR, applied by TCRdb to the multiplex PCR reads, yields one record per CDR3 protein. This sample has around 97,000 distinct CDR3 sequences; around 28% occur once, and the top ten carry 35% to 55%. Material: glioma tissue, nonneoplastic brain tissue, or PBMCs (not recorded which). The origin of the receptors is a human donor with low-grade glioma or glioblastoma, undergoing nonglioma brain surgery, or in good health (not recorded which).

This clonotype occurred many times. The chain couples TRBV28 to TRBJ2-3; D may be TRBD1 or TRBD2 (5 bases each). The CDR3 runs 14 residues. Germline CDR1 reads MDHEN; CDR2 reads SYDVKM. V was clipped by 3 bases and J by 1 base, with 8 bases between them. The CDR3 sequence: CASSFGGGTDTQYF. CDR3 bases: TGTGCCAGCAGTTTTGGGGGAGGCACAGATACGCAGTATTTT.

The chain links TRBV7-2 to TRBJ1-1; D unresolved. Deletions cut 9 bases from V and 7 bases from J, with 9 bases between. The CDR3 has 10 residues. Germline CDR1 reads SGHTA; CDR2 reads FQGNSA. In nucleotides, the CDR3 is TGTGCCAGACCGGAGATTGAAGCTTTCTTT. It encodes CARPEIEAFF.

This clonotype was counted many times. The chain employs TRBV20-1 and TRBJ2-4; the D gene is possibly TRBD2 (7 bases). The V gene lost 8 bases and the J gene lost 9 bases, with 17 bases spanning the gap. The germline CDR1 and CDR2 sequences are DFQATT and SNEGSKA (reference sequence). CDR3 length: 12 amino acids. CDR3 sequence reads: CSTGGGPGIQYF. CDR3 coding DNA: TGCAGTACTGGGGGGGGGCCGGGCATTCAGTACTTC.

The sample holds many counts of this clonotype. V and J are TRBV6-6 and TRBJ2-7; 9 nucleotides line up with TRBD1. The junction had 3 bases not matched to a gene; V was cut back by 0 bases and J by 3 bases. In germline, CDR1 is MNHNY, CDR2 SVGAGI (reference sequence). The CDR3 consists of 15 residues. The CDR3 sequence: CASSYSVTGGYEQYF. The CDR3 region has the DNA TGTGCCAGCAGTTACTCGGTGACAGGGGGCTACGAGCAGTACTTC.

This clonotype was counted a few times. CDR3 sequence: CASSLVLMVRTYEQYF. For the CDR3, the DNA is TGTGCCAGCAGCTTAGTTCTAATGGTACGGACCTACGAGCAGTACTTC. The chain is built from TRBV11-2 and TRBJ2-7; no definite D call. The CDR3 spans 16 residues. Trimming left V 1 base short and J 2 bases short, with 15 bases between. Per the germline V gene, CDR1 is SGHAT and CDR2 is FQNNGV.

This clonotype was recorded at least ten times. V is TRBV6-1 and J is TRBJ1-4; D not certain. The CDR3 runs 13 residues. Germline V lookup: CDR1 MNHNS, CDR2 SASEGT. Trimming took 3 bases from V and 3 from J, leaving 5 bases between them. The CDR3 DNA follows: TGTGCCAGCAGTGAGAGTCCTAATGAAAAACTGTTTTTT. Translated, it gives CASSESPNEKLFF.

Remarks on this clonotype: This could be a read error, since a much larger clone is one nucleotide away. V gene TRBV27 combines with J gene TRBJ2-5, with 7 bases lining up with TRBD2. CDR3 length: 14 residues. Germline CDR1 MNHEY, CDR2 SMNVEV (reference sequence). This CDR3 reads CTSSLLGGQETQYF. The CDR3, as DNA: TGTACCAGCAGCTTACTCGGGGGGCAAGAGACCCAGTACTTC.

Comments on this clonotype: Its ends do not fully match the called genes, so a read error is possible. The gene calls are TRBV4-1 and TRBJ1-2; the D is unclear. Germline CDR1 is MGHRA and CDR2 is YSYEKL. CDR3 length: 15 residues. The CDR3 region is CASTQDRVGPLGYTF. CDR3 DNA sequence: TGCGCCAGCACCCAAGATAGGGTGGGCCCCTTAGGCTACACCTTC.

This clonotype was observed many times. The J gene is TRBJ1-1, the V gene TRBV20-1, with TRBD1 identical over 7 bases. V was clipped by 6 bases and J by 1 base; unmatched bases: 11. This CDR3 has 15 residues. In germline, CDR1 is DFQATT, CDR2 SNEGSKA (reference sequence). The CDR3 loop is CSANDGTVSNTEAFF. The CDR3 DNA reads TGCAGTGCCAACGATGGGACAGTCTCGAACACTGAAGCTTTCTTT.

The J gene is TRBJ2-1, the V gene TRBV20-1; D unresolved. This CDR3 region has 12 residues. CDR1 is DFQATT, CDR2 SNEGSKA, per germline (reference sequence). CDR3 bases: TGCAGCGCCGCTCAGGCCTACAATGAGCAGTTCTTC. This encodes CSAAQAYNEQFF.

Notes on this clonotype: A much more abundant neighbour one base away suggests this may be a read error. The rearrangement uses TRBV20-1 and TRBJ1-4; D is undetermined. Germline V lookup: CDR1 DFQATT, CDR2 SNEGSKA (reference sequence). The CDR3 length is 12 residues. Trimming removed 5 bases at V and 5 bases at J, with 9 bases between. The chain's CDR3 is CSAHGLNEKLFF. CDR3 in DNA: TGCAGTGCTCACGGATTAAATGAAAAACTGTTTTTT.

V and J are TRBV18 and TRBJ2-7, with 9 bases aligning to TRBD1. Germline V gene sequence: CDR1 KGHSH, CDR2 LQKENI. This CDR3 is built from 15 residues. Trimming at V came to 0 bases and at J to 5 bases, leaving 5 bases not matched to a gene. The CDR3 bases are TGTGCCAGCTCACCACCTACAGGGGGCTTCCACGAGCAGTACTTC. It yields the protein CASSPPTGGFHEQYF.

In its sample, this clonotype was seen many times. V gene TRBV28 combines with J gene TRBJ2-7, with TRBD1 matching 8 bases. Germline CDR1 reads MDHEN; CDR2 reads SYDVKM. The junction had 8 bases not matched to a gene; V was cut back by 6 bases and J by 4 bases. CDR3 length: 14 residues. The DNA for the CDR3 is TGTGCCAGCAGGAGGACAGGGAAGGGTTACGAGCAGTACTTC. It codes for CASRRTGKGYEQYF. Combining the CDR3 with reference TRBV28 and TRBJ2-7 gives the whole variable domain DVKVTQSSRYLVKRTGEKVFLECVQDMDHENMFWYRQDPGLGLRLIYFSYDVKMKEKGDIPEGYSVSREKKERFSLILESASTNQTSMYLCASRRTGKGYEQYFGPGTRLTVT.